One and the same sample provided the 5 T cell receptor beta chains below, sequenced in a study of identical twins. TCRdb recomputed calls from the 5' RACE reads with MiXCR, one row per CDR3 protein. The sample lists about 730,000 distinct CDR3 sequences, 20% to 25% occurring once. These data were likewise used in another study, on T cells expressing NK-cell markers.

The sequenced sample was PBMCs. These receptors came from a young woman in good health.

This chain links TRBV5-1 with TRBJ2-1; D not resolved. Germline loops: CDR1 SGHRS, CDR2 YFSETQ. The CDR3 length is 15 residues. Trimming took 1 base from V and 2 from J, leaving 10 bases between them. The DNA for the CDR3 is TGCGCCAGCAGCTTGACCCAGAAGGCCTACAATGAGCAGTTCTTC. Translating gives CASSLTQKAYNEQFF.

The V call is TRBV20-1, the J call TRBJ2-3; D not certain. Germline CDR1 reads DFQATT; CDR2 reads SNEGSKA (reference sequence). V was shortened by 2 bases and J by 3 bases, with 9 bases between the two germline ends. The CDR3 extends over 13 amino acids. The CDR3 coding sequence is TGCAGTGCTAGACGAGGTACTACAGATACGCAGTATTTT. Translated, it gives CSARRGTTDTQYF.

There are a few counts of this clonotype. V usage is TRBV29-1 and J usage is TRBJ1-3; 9 bases are shared with TRBD1. CDR1 is SQVTM, CDR2 ANQGSEA, per germline. V shed 1 base and J 1 base; nucleotides not matched to a gene: 8. CDR3 size: 17 residues. The CDR3, as DNA: TGCAGCGTTGAAGGGGAACCGGGACAGGGATCTGGAAACACCATATATTTT. As protein: CSVEGEPGQGSGNTIYF. Combining the CDR3 with reference TRBV29-1 and TRBJ1-3 gives the whole variable domain SAVISQKPSRDICQRGTSLTIQCQVDSQVTMMFWYRQQPGQSLTLIATANQGSEATYESGFVIDKFPISRPNLTFSTLTVSNMSPEDSSIYLCSVEGEPGQGSGNTIYFGEGSWLTVV.

This clonotype has ten or more counts. The J gene is TRBJ2-1, the V gene TRBV12-3 or TRBV12-4, with 9 bases lining up with TRBD2. This CDR3 is built from 15 residues. Germline trimming cut 2 bases from V and 7 bases from J; bases unmatched to any gene: 6. Written as DNA, the CDR3 is TGTGCCAGCAGTTTAAAAATAGCGGGAGAGAATGAGCAGTTCTTC. Translated, it gives CASSLKIAGENEQFF.

The V and J genes are TRBV5-1 and TRBJ2-1; 9 nucleotides agree with TRBD2. The length of the CDR3 is 16 residues. V trimming: 4 bases; J trimming: 3 bases; junction bases outside the gene matches: 8. Germline V gene lookup returns CDR1 SGHRS and CDR2 YFSETQ. As DNA, the CDR3 is TGCGCCAGCAGCCTGGTGGTAGCGGGGGACTACAATGAGCAGTTCTTC. The encoded protein is CASSLVVAGDYNEQFF.